The clone carrying this T cell receptor beta chain occurred a few times. Antigen unknown. MiXCR was run by TCRdb on the 5' RACE reads, yielding one entry per CDR3 protein. The repertoire consists of more than 500,000 distinct CDR3 sequences, with approximately 5% occurring once and the leading ten covering under 4.5%. Germline lookup yields CDR1 SQVTM and CDR2 ANQGSEA. This CDR3 is built from 14 residues. The V segment lost 4 bases and the J segment 7 bases; nucleotides outside the gene matches: 12. This specimen belongs to a study of CD8 T cells in ankylosing spondylitis. General study points: Both synovial fluid and blood in reactive arthritis had previously been reported to carry some motif variants. Characteristic, it appeared, of ankylosing spondylitis blood was a TCR beta motif of fewer than 10 highly homologous variants. Within peripheral blood, clones linked to disease were CD8+ and relatively rare.

The sequenced sample consisted of blood, either unsorted or a sorted T cell fraction (not recorded which). This clonotype originated in a male donor with ankylosing spondylitis. The V call is TRBV29-1, the J call TRBJ2-5; 7 nucleotides match TRBD2. The CDR3 loop reads CSVVPSVGEGTQYF. CDR3 in DNA: TGCAGCGTTGTGCCCTCGGTCGGGGAGGGGACCCAGTACTTC.